These 15 T cell receptor beta chains originate from one sample sequenced in a study of T-cell reconstitution after alpha-beta-depleted transplantation in children. As it was prepared, the TCRbeta library received unique molecular identifiers. Each CDR3 protein is one row after TCRdb ran MiXCR on the PCR reads. The profile shows around 700,000 distinct CDR3 sequences, roughly 13% of them singletons. The specimen was PBMCs, collected before TCRalphabeta/CD19-depleted stem cell transplant. These receptors originate from a girl aged 2-9 years with congenital amegakaryocytic thrombocytopenia, due to receive a stem cell transplant.

This clonotype was counted ten times or more. The chain uses TRBV28 and TRBJ1-5, with D perhaps TRBD1 (6 bases). This CDR3 spans 14 amino acids. Germline CDR1 reads MDHEN; CDR2 reads SYDVKM. V shed 3 bases and J shed 2 bases, with 8 bases lying between them. The CDR3 loop reads CASSLYRGNQPQHF. The CDR3 DNA reads TGTGCCAGCAGTTTGTACAGGGGCAATCAGCCCCAGCATTTT. Based on the CDR3 plus reference TRBV28 and TRBJ1-5, the full variable domain is DVKVTQSSRYLVKRTGEKVFLECVQDMDHENMFWYRQDPGLGLRLIYFSYDVKMKEKGDIPEGYSVSREKKERFSLILESASTNQTSMYLCASSLYRGNQPQHFGDGTRLSIL.

In its sample, this clonotype was seen once. The chain links TRBV5-1 to TRBJ2-7; D is possibly TRBD1 (5 bases). V was cut by 7 bases and J by 4 bases, with 21 bases left in between. Germline V lookup: CDR1 SGHRS, CDR2 YFSETQ. The CDR3 runs 15 residues. The CDR3 sequence: CASADPEQAKYEQYF. Here the CDR3 DNA reads TGCGCCAGCGCCGATCCGGAACAGGCGAAGTACGAGCAGTACTTC. Filled out from reference TRBV5-1 and TRBJ2-7, the complete variable domain reads KAGVTQTPRYLIKTRGQQVTLSCSPISGHRSVSWYQQTPGQGLQFLFEYFSETQRNKGNFPGRFSGRQFSNSRSEMNVSTLELGDSALYLCASADPEQAKYEQYFGPGTRLTVT.

In DNA form, the CDR3 reads TGCGCCAGCAGCTTGAACGGCCCAAGCTACGAGCAGTACTTC. Translation: CASSLNGPSYEQYF. The chain is built from TRBV5-1 and TRBJ2-7, with D unresolved. With 1 base removed from V and 3 bases from J, the gap between germline ends came to 11 bases. Per germline, CDR1 SGHRS and CDR2 YFSETQ. The CDR3 is 14 residues long. The entire variable domain, with the rest obtained from reference TRBV5-1 and TRBJ2-7, is as follows: KAGVTQTPRYLIKTRGQQVTLSCSPISGHRSVSWYQQTPGQGLQFLFEYFSETQRNKGNFPGRFSGRQFSNSRSEMNVSTLELGDSALYLCASSLNGPSYEQYFGPGTRLTVT.

Comment on this clonotype: A much larger clone lies one base from this, so it may be a read error. V is TRBV20-1 and J is TRBJ2-2, with 7 nucleotides matching TRBD1. This CDR3 has 14 residues. V lost 2 bases to trimming and J lost 4 bases; unmatched junction nucleotides: 4. CDR1 is DFQATT and CDR2 is SNEGSKA in the germline V gene (reference sequence). The CDR3 DNA reads TGCAGTGCTAGACCGGGACAGAGCACCGGGGAGCTGTTTTTT. Translated, it gives CSARPGQSTGELFF.

This clonotype was detected ten times or more. This rearrangement joins TRBV5-1 to TRBJ2-5; unclear D gene. Trimming cost V 6 bases and J 2 bases, with 11 bases left between them. Germline CDR1 is SGHRS and CDR2 is YFSETQ. The CDR3 runs 13 residues. The CDR3 DNA follows: TGCGCCAGCATATTTACCGGTCAAGAGACCCAGTACTTC. Its translation is CASIFTGQETQYF.

This clonotype was recorded many times. This chain connects TRBV5-1 to TRBJ2-7; 12 nucleotides line up with TRBD2. V was clipped by 0 bases and J by 0 bases; unmatched bases: 7. The germline gives CDR1 SGHRS, CDR2 YFSETQ. The CDR3 length is 18 residues. CDR3 region: CASSLVASGRDVSYEQYF. CDR3 sequence (DNA): TGCGCCAGCAGCTTGGTGGCTAGCGGGAGGGATGTCTCCTACGAGCAGTACTTC.

This clonotype has ten or more counts. The CDR3, as DNA: TGTGCCAGCAGCTCCCCGACAGGGGGCTGGGGTAATGAAAAACTGTTTTTT. It specifies CASSSPTGGWGNEKLFF. The rearrangement uses TRBV5-5 and TRBJ1-4; 10 nucleotides line up with TRBD1. The J segment lost 4 bases and the V segment lost 3 bases, leaving 9 bases of the junction unmatched. The CDR3 sequence is 17 residues long. CDR1 is SGHKS and CDR2 is YYEKEE in the germline V gene (reference sequence).

This chain uses TRBV18 with TRBJ1-5; possibly TRBD1 for D (5 bases). This CDR3 region has 14 residues. Germline V CDR1 and CDR2: KGHSH, LQKENI. The V and J ends lost 3 bases and 9 bases respectively, with 15 bases between them. CDR3 coding DNA: TGTGCCAGCTCACCCGGGACGGGGAGTGTGCCCCAGCATTTT. Amino acids: CASSPGTGSVPQHF.

The rearrangement links TRBV7-3 to TRBJ1-1; D is ambiguous. CDR3 length equals 13 residues. V lost 1 base, J lost 5 bases, and 8 bases lay in between. The germline V gene has CDR1 SGHTA and CDR2 FQGTGA. CDR3 sequence: CASSLNGETEAFF. The CDR3 DNA sequence: TGTGCCAGCAGCTTAAATGGGGAGACTGAAGCTTTCTTT.

There are a few counts of this clonotype. The chain employs TRBV15 and TRBJ2-7; 8 bases are a match to TRBD2. Germline assignment: CDR1 LNHNV and CDR2 YYDKDF (reference sequence). The V and J ends lost 3 bases and 3 bases, in that order; junction bases with no gene match: 4. This CDR3 spans 14 amino acids. The chain's CDR3 is CATSSGLAFYEQYF. CDR3 nucleotides: TGTGCCACCAGCAGCGGACTAGCCTTCTACGAGCAGTACTTC. The full variable domain, its missing parts supplied by reference TRBV15 and TRBJ2-7, is DAMVIQNPRYQVTQFGKPVTLSCSQTLNHNVMYWYQQKSSQAPKLLFHYYDKDFNNEADTPDNFQSRRPNTSFCFLDIRSPGLGDTAMYLCATSSGLAFYEQYFGPGTRLTVT.

On this clonotype: This CDR3 is missing its conserved last phenylalanine or tryptophan, likely due to a read error. The CDR3 protein is CASSLSGTEAFL. The CDR3 DNA reads as TGTGCCAGCAGCCTTTCCGGTACTGAAGCTTTCTTA. The chain couples TRBV3-1 to TRBJ1-1; no firm D call. The CDR3 has 12 amino acids. Germline assignment: CDR1 LGHDT and CDR2 YNNKEL (reference sequence). V lost 4 bases, J lost 5 bases, and 8 bases lay in between.

With respect to this clonotype: Given a much more abundant clone one base away, this may be a read error. The chain is built from TRBV5-1 and TRBJ2-5; TRBD1 matches 7 bases. The CDR3 is made up of 18 amino acids. The V gene's germline CDR1 is SGHRS and CDR2 YFSETQ. The CDR3 protein is CASSSTGVYVSRQETQSF. In nucleotides, the CDR3 is TGCGCCAGCAGCTCAACAGGGGTCTACGTCAGTAGGCAAGAGACCCAGTCCTTC.

This clonotype was observed a handful of times. V usage is TRBV5-1 and J usage is TRBJ2-7, with a possible D match to TRBD1 (6 bases). CDR1 and CDR2 from the germline V gene are SGHRS and YFSETQ. The V gene lost 0 bases and the J gene lost 2 bases, with 21 bases spanning the gap. CDR3 length: 18 residues. The CDR3 region is CASSLGGHGGLSAYEQYF. The CDR3 DNA sequence: TGCGCCAGCAGCTTGGGGGGACACGGCGGGTTAAGCGCCTACGAGCAGTACTTC.

At least ten counts were recorded for this clonotype. The J gene is TRBJ2-7, the V gene TRBV20-1, with 7 bases identical to TRBD2. The J segment lost 6 bases and the V segment lost 5 bases, leaving 7 bases of the junction unmatched. Germline CDR1 is DFQATT and CDR2 is SNEGSKA (reference sequence). This CDR3 contains 12 residues. The CDR3 protein is CSAGGSVGEQYF. The CDR3 nucleotides read TGCAGTGCTGGCGGGAGTGTAGGCGAGCAGTACTTC.

The chain is built from TRBV7-9 and TRBJ2-2; maybe TRBD2 (5 bases). The V end lost 5 bases, the J end lost 4 bases, and 11 bases lay between the germline ends. This CDR3 spans 14 amino acids. Germline CDR1 reads SEHNR; CDR2 reads FQNEAQ (reference sequence). Written as DNA, the CDR3 is TGTGCCAGCAGCGCGGGTCCTAGCACCGGGGAGCTGTTTTTT. It translates to CASSAGPSTGELFF.